A single sample gave rise to the 22 T cell receptor beta chains below, sequenced in a study of shared clonotypes between healthy human individuals. Sequenced by immunoSEQ multiplex PCR; TCRdb stores in-frame clones only, minus some. The sample holds more than 2,000,000 clones, more than 80% seen once. The sample taken for sequencing was naive CD4+ T cells from PBMCs. Noted subset: CD45RA+ positively selected. These TCRs come from a man younger than 35 in good health. Some clones in this sample may be carry-over from other donors' samples.

As to this clone: Other DNA sequences from this sample encode an identical CDR3 as well. V gene TRBV7-3 combines with J gene TRBJ1-1; D remains unclear. Germline assignment: CDR1 SGHTA and CDR2 FQGTGA. This CDR3 contains 13 residues. V lost 0 bases and J lost 1, with 3 bases in between. This CDR3 reads CASSLTWNTEAFF. DNA for the CDR3: TGTGCCAGCAGCTTAACCTGGAACACTGAAGCTTTCTTT. The full variable domain, completed using reference TRBV7-3 and TRBJ1-1, is GAGVSQTPSNKVTEKGKYVELRCDPISGHTALYWYRQSLGQGPEFLIYFQGTGAADDSGLPNDRFFAVRPEGSVSTLKIQRTERGDSAVYLCASSLTWNTEAFFGQGTRLTVV.

The rearrangement joins TRBV6-1 to TRBJ2-7; the match to TRBD1 covers 11 bases. The CDR3 extends over 16 amino acids. The V gene end was trimmed by 4 bases and the J gene end by 0 bases; junction bases not matched to a gene: 5. Germline V gene data show CDR1 as MNHNS and CDR2 as SASEGT. The CDR3 DNA follows: TGTGCCAGCAGTGCCTTCGGACAGGGGGCCTCCTACGAGCAGTACTTC. Amino acid sequence: CASSAFGQGASYEQYF.

About this clone itself: Within the sample, other DNA sequences also encode this same CDR3. The genes are TRBV5-1 and TRBJ2-7, with D unresolved. The germline gives CDR1 SGHRS, CDR2 YFSETQ. The V end lost 0 bases, the J end lost 4 bases, and 11 bases lay between the germline ends. This CDR3 has 14 residues. The CDR3: CASSLARQTYEQYF. The CDR3 DNA sequence: TGCGCCAGCAGCTTGGCCAGGCAGACATACGAGCAGTACTTC.

The V call is TRBV18, the J call TRBJ2-7; 8 bases agree with TRBD1. The ends lost 3 bases at V and 5 bases at J; junction bases unmatched: 6. The CDR3 has 14 residues. Germline CDR1 KGHSH, CDR2 LQKENI. CDR3 in DNA: TGTGCCAGCTCACCCGCGACAGGGGCCAACGAGCAGTACTTC. It codes for CASSPATGANEQYF.

The rearrangement uses TRBV7-9 and TRBJ1-4; 7 bases are shared with TRBD1. Germline CDR1 and CDR2: SEHNR and FQNEAQ (reference sequence). The junction had 7 bases not matched to a gene; V was cut back by 4 bases and J by 8 bases. The CDR3 runs to 14 residues. CDR3 in DNA: TGTGCCAGCAGCTCGACAGGGCTGTGGGAAAAACTGTTTTTT. Translating gives CASSSTGLWEKLFF.

The chain links TRBV18 to TRBJ1-3; 7 nucleotides line up with TRBD1. The length of the CDR3 is 15 residues. The V gene end was trimmed by 5 bases and the J gene end by 0 bases; junction bases not matched to a gene: 4. Germline-derived CDR1 and CDR2 are KGHSH and LQKENI. Here the CDR3 reads CASSLQGTSGNTIYF. DNA of the CDR3: TGTGCCAGCTCATTACAGGGGACCTCTGGAAACACCATATATTTT.

This rearrangement joins TRBV7-7 to TRBJ2-3, with unresolved D. Germline V gene lookup returns CDR1 SSHAT and CDR2 FNYEAQ (reference sequence). V dropped 4 bases and J dropped 2 bases, with 7 bases sitting between them. The CDR3 consists of 13 residues. The CDR3 spells CASSSLNTDTQYF. For the CDR3, the DNA is TGTGCCAGCAGCTCCCTAAACACAGATACGCAGTATTTT. The full variable domain, completed using reference TRBV7-7 and TRBJ2-3, is GAGVSQSPRYKVTKRGQDVTLRCDPISSHATLYWYQQALGQGPEFLTYFNYEAQPDKSGLPSDRFSAERPEGSISTLTIQRTEQRDSAMYRCASSSLNTDTQYFGPGTRLTVL.

In the case of this clone: The junction and the germline gene differ at one end; a read error may be behind it. The genes are TRBV7-2 and TRBJ2-1; 9 bases agree with TRBD2. CDR1 and CDR2 (germline): SGHTA, FQGNSA. CDR3 length: 15 residues. The CDR3, as DNA: TGTGCCAGCACCTTAGCGGGAGTGCCGTACAATGAGCAGTTCTTC. Residues: CASTLAGVPYNEQFF.

The chain carries TRBV28 and TRBJ1-5, with TRBD1 as a possible D gene (6 bases). Trimming removed 5 bases from V and 7 bases from J, with 15 bases in between. The CDR3 contains 14 residues. Germline V gives CDR1 MDHEN, CDR2 SYDVKM. CDR3 sequence (DNA): TGTGCCAGCAGTCCCGCCCAGGGGAGCCAGCCCCAGCATTTT. Amino acid sequence: CASSPAQGSQPQHF.

This chain links TRBV7-6 with TRBJ1-3; D gene ambiguous. Germline V gene lookup returns CDR1 SGHVS and CDR2 FNYEAQ. Trimming took off 5 bases at V and 4 bases at J, with 18 bases between the two ends. This CDR3 has 16 residues. CDR3 DNA: TGTGCCAGCAGCCCACAATCAGGAGTAGCCGGAAACACCATATATTTT. As protein: CASSPQSGVAGNTIYF.

Note on this clone: The sample holds other DNA sequences that translate to the same CDR3. CDR3 region: CASSLFEKLFF. CDR3 nucleotides: TGTGCCAGCAGCTTGTTTGAAAAACTGTTTTTT. The J gene is TRBJ1-4, the V gene TRBV5-8, with D uncertain. Trimming took off 1 base at V and 7 bases at J, with 2 bases between the two ends. In germline, CDR1 is SGHTS, CDR2 YDEGEE. The CDR3 has 11 amino acids.

The chain links TRBV29-1 to TRBJ2-1; the match to TRBD1 covers 8 bases. The CDR3 consists of 17 residues. Germline V gene lookup returns CDR1 SQVTM and CDR2 ANQGSEA. J gave up 6 bases and V 5 bases, and 18 bases lay outside the gene matches. CDR3 DNA sequence: TGCAGCGTTTATAGGCTTTACGGGACAGGAGGTACCAATGAGCAGTTCTTC. Encoded protein: CSVYRLYGTGGTNEQFF.

This rearrangement joins TRBV5-8 to TRBJ2-1; possible D gene TRBD1, 5 bases. Germline values: CDR1 SGHTS, CDR2 YDEGEE. The CDR3 loop spans 15 amino acids. V was cut by 0 bases and J by 7 bases, with 14 bases left in between. DNA for the CDR3: TGTGCCAGCAGCTTGGAGGGGTCCCCTTGGAATGAGCAGTTCTTC. Translation gives CASSLEGSPWNEQFF.

The rearrangement links TRBV10-3 to TRBJ2-4; 7 bases align to TRBD2. Germline values: CDR1 ENHRY, CDR2 SYGVKD. The CDR3 totals 16 residues. J was trimmed by 3 bases and V by 2 bases; bases with no gene match: 7. CDR3 in amino acids: CAISETSDFGKNIQYF. The CDR3, as DNA: TGTGCCATCAGTGAGACTAGCGATTTTGGCAAAAACATTCAGTACTTC.

V and J are TRBV2 and TRBJ1-5; possibly TRBD1 for D (5 bases). CDR3 length equals 12 residues. CDR1 SNHLY and CDR2 FYNNEI come from the germline V gene. The V gene lost 6 bases and the J gene lost 5 bases, with 8 bases spanning the gap. CDR3 loop: CASSSGYQPQHF. For the CDR3, the DNA is TGTGCCAGCAGCTCAGGGTATCAGCCCCAGCATTTT.

The V call is TRBV27, the J call TRBJ1-2, with a possible D match to TRBD1 (5 bases). The CDR3 consists of 13 residues. Looked up from germline, CDR1 is MNHEY and CDR2 is SMNVEV (reference sequence). Trimming removed 0 bases at V and 3 bases at J, with 5 bases between. The CDR3 DNA follows: TGTGCCAGCAGTTTATCCAGGGACTATGGCTACACCTTC. It encodes CASSLSRDYGYTF.

This clone was detected once. V and J are TRBV11-2 and TRBJ2-5; 8 bases line up with TRBD2. V shed 2 bases, J shed 4 bases, and the junction held 6 bases outside the gene matches. Germline V gene sequence: CDR1 SGHAT, CDR2 FQNNGV. The CDR3 length is 15 residues. The CDR3: CASSLFPGRGETQYF. The CDR3 coding sequence is TGTGCCAGCAGCTTATTTCCCGGGAGGGGAGAGACCCAGTACTTC.

The rearrangement uses TRBV7-9 and TRBJ2-1; 9 nucleotides line up with TRBD2. Germline V gives CDR1 SEHNR, CDR2 FQNEAQ (reference sequence). The CDR3 contains 17 residues. With 5 bases clipped from V and 2 bases from J, the junction kept 10 bases outside the gene matches. The CDR3 is CASSAGGGDPTYNEQFF. CDR3 sequence (DNA): TGTGCCAGCAGCGCGGGAGGGGGCGATCCTACCTACAATGAGCAGTTCTTC.

Details on this clone: This same CDR3 is encoded by further DNA sequences in the sample. V gene TRBV5-1 combines with J gene TRBJ2-7, with 7 bases aligning to TRBD1. V lost 0 bases and J lost 3; bases outside the gene matches: 0. Per germline, CDR1 SGHRS and CDR2 YFSETQ. The CDR3 contains 13 residues. The CDR3 nucleotides read TGCGCCAGCAGCTTGGACAGGGGCTACGAGCAGTACTTC. Translation: CASSLDRGYEQYF.

A few counts support this clone. This chain uses TRBV28 with TRBJ2-1; no clear D. This CDR3 contains 11 residues. The V gene's germline CDR1 is MDHEN and CDR2 SYDVKM. V lost 7 bases, J lost 6 bases, and 7 bases lay in between. CDR3 loop: CASTKSNEQFF. The CDR3 DNA follows: TGTGCCAGCACCAAGTCCAATGAGCAGTTCTTC.

V usage is TRBV6-5 and J usage is TRBJ1-4; a possible D gene is TRBD1 (6 bases). The CDR3 totals 16 residues. Germline V lookup: CDR1 MNHEY, CDR2 SVGAGI. V lost 0 bases and J 0 bases, leaving 8 bases between the germline ends. The CDR3 DNA is TGTGCCAGCAGTTACTCAACAGGGTCAACTAATGAAAAACTGTTTTTT. It codes for CASSYSTGSTNEKLFF.

Concerning this clone itself: Other nucleotide sequences in the sample specify the same CDR3. In DNA, the CDR3 is TGTGCCAGCAGCTTAGCCGGCACCAGCTCCTACAATGAGCAGTTCTTC. As protein: CASSLAGTSSYNEQFF. V is TRBV11-3 and J is TRBJ2-1; D gene uncertain. Trimming took off 1 base at V and 0 bases at J, with 10 bases between the two ends. Germline V CDR1 and CDR2: SGHNT, YENEEA. The CDR3 length is 16 residues.